This T cell receptor beta chain was recovered during a study of neoadjuvant anti-PD-1 for oral cavity cancer. The germline gives CDR1 LNHDA, CDR2 SQIVND (reference sequence). This CDR3 comprises 15 residues. V lost 6 bases, J lost 4 bases, and 16 bases lay in between. Two replicates per tumor sample, mostly from about 5.2 ug of genomic DNA. This table comes from immunoSEQ multiplex PCR, and its TCRdb copy is limited to in-frame clones, with some not included. The sample includes 6,500 to 7,000 clones, about 50% seen only once; the top ten take 26%. V and J are TRBV19 and TRBJ2-1; D possibly corresponds to TRBD1 (5 bases). The clonotype was recovered from a person aged 40 to 85 with oral cavity squamous cell carcinoma. The starting material was tumor tissue, obtained before nivolumab (anti-PD-1) treatment. The CDR3 sequence is CASSPGSEVYNEQFF. In DNA, the CDR3 is TGTGCCAGTAGCCCAGGGTCAGAAGTTTACAATGAGCAGTTCTTC.